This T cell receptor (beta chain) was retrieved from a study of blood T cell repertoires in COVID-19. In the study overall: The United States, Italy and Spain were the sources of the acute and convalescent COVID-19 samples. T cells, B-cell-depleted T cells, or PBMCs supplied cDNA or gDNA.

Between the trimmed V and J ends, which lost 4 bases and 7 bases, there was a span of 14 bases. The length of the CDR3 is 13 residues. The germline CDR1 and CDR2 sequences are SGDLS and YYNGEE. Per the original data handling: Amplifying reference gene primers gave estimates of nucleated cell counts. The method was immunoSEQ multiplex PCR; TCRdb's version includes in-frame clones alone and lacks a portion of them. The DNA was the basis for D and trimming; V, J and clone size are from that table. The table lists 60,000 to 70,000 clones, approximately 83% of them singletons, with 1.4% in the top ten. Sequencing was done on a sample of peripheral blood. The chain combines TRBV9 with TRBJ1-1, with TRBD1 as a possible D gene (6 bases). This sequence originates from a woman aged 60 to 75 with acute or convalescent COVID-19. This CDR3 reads CASSPRLDSEAFF. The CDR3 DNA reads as TGTGCCAGCAGCCCCCGACTGGACAGTGAAGCTTTCTTT.